This T cell receptor (beta chain) was identified during a study of cytomegalovirus exposure and HLA in healthy donors. This clone was detected only a few times. Germline lookup yields CDR1 MNHEY and CDR2 SVGAGI. Trimming cost V 6 bases and J 1 base, with 5 bases left between them. The CDR3 is made up of 12 amino acids. PCR involved 60 Vbeta and 13 Jbeta primers. Libraries were prepared by immunoSEQ multiplex PCR; TCRdb keeps only in-frame clonotypes and omits some of them. The data show roughly 96,000 clones, with 60% to 75% seen just once and approximately 3% held by the top ten. At the time of sampling, donors were nominally healthy, though unrecorded immune exposures were likely.

The sequenced sample was PBMCs. This TCR derives from a female donor in good health and CMV-seropositive. The V call is TRBV6-5, the J call TRBJ2-3; D unresolved. The CDR3 reads CASSRGTDTQYF. CDR3 nucleotides: TGTGCCAGCAGCCGCGGCACAGATACGCAGTATTTT.